This is a list of T cell receptor beta chains from one sample in a study of blood T cell repertoires in COVID-19. Some clones are missing from TCRdb's copy, which holds only in-frame ones; the method was immunoSEQ multiplex PCR. Of tens of thousands of clones in the sample, about 80% were seen once. Sequencing was carried out using peripheral blood. These TCRs come from a human donor in a cohort sampled during active COVID-19. Each CDR3 is given with its conserved first and last residue. A D gene is named only where the DNA matches it firmly. Clone size appears in some rows only: once, few, many, or a class for an expanded clone.

size	V	J	D	DNA	CDR3
-	TRBV2	TRBJ1-1	-	TGTGCCAGCAATTCGGCGGGTGAAGCTTTCTTT	CASNSAGEAFF
-	TRBV18	TRBJ2-5	TRBD1	TGTGCCAGCTCACCACAGGACAGGAAAGAGACCCAGTACTTC	CASSPQDRKETQYF
once	TRBV12-5	TRBJ1-5	-	TGTGCTAGTGGAGTACTACAGGGCCGGGGGCCCCAGCATTTT	CASGVLQGRGPQHF
few	TRBV7-9	TRBJ1-2	TRBD1	TGTGCCAGCAGCTTAGGGGGACAGGGGGACTATGGCTACACCTTC	CASSLGGQGDYGYTF
-	TRBV5-3	TRBJ1-2	-	TGTGCCAGAAGCTTGGCTAGGGGGACGAAAACTAACTATGGCTACACCTTC	CARSLARGTKTNYGYTF
-	TRBV7-2	TRBJ1-4	TRBD1	TGTGCCAGCAGCTTAGGGGACAGGGATAATGAAAAACTGTTTTTT	CASSLGDRDNEKLFF
-	TRBV12-5	TRBJ2-7	TRBD2	TGTGCTAGTGGTTTGAACCTTCTAGCGGGGGCCTACGAGCAGTACTTC	CASGLNLLAGAYEQYF
-	TRBV5-4	TRBJ2-1	TRBD2	TGTGCCAGCAGCTGGAGAGCGGGGTCATTTTACAATGAGCAGTTCTTC	CASSWRAGSFYNEQFF
once	TRBV18	TRBJ2-7	TRBD1	TGTGCCAGCTCACAGGGGGCAGCGAACGAGCAGTACTTC	CASSQGAANEQYF
-	TRBV7-2	TRBJ1-5	-	TGTGCCAGCAGCTTAGATGGAGACCTCAATCAGCCCCAGCATTTT	CASSLDGDLNQPQHF
-	TRBV3-1/TRBV3-2	TRBJ1-1	TRBD1	TGTGCCAGCAGCCGGGACAGACTCAACACTGAAGCTTTCTTT	CASSRDRLNTEAFF
-	TRBV5-8	TRBJ2-7	-	TGTGCCAGCAGAAGACGGGGCTACGAGCAGTACTTC	CASRRRGYEQYF
-	TRBV29-1	TRBJ2-3	TRBD1	TGCAGCGATCGGACAGGGGTAGGCACAGATACGCAGTATTTT	CSDRTGVGTDTQYF
-	TRBV12-5	TRBJ1-1	TRBD1	TGTGCTAGTGGTTTGGACAGGGGGGTAACTTTCTTT	CASGLDRGVTFF
-	TRBV2	TRBJ1-1	TRBD1	TGTGCCAGCAGTAGGGAGCAGGGGGTGGGTTCGGGCACTGAAGCTTTCTTT	CASSREQGVGSGTEAFF
-	TRBV7-9	TRBJ2-1	-	TGTGCCAGCAGCTTCCGGGACTTGGGACGGAAAAATGAGCAGTTCTTC	CASSFRDLGRKNEQFF
-	TRBV30	TRBJ1-2	-	TGTGCCTGGAGTATCTTGTCGGGTGGCTACACCTTC	CAWSILSGGYTF
once	TRBV18	TRBJ1-2	-	TGTGCCAGCTCACCACCTTCAGTTGCTAGGGGCTACACCTTC	CASSPPSVARGYTF
once	TRBV27	TRBJ2-5	TRBD1	TGTGCCAGCAGCCCTAACAGGGGGAGGGAGACCCAGTACTTC	CASSPNRGRETQYF
-	TRBV15	TRBJ1-3	TRBD1	TGTGCCACCAGCAGAGGCGCCACAGGGGGAGAAAACACCATATATTTT	CATSRGATGGENTIYF
-	TRBV7-2	TRBJ2-1	-	TGTGCCAGCAGCCGCCAGCTAGCGAGCTCCTACAATGAGCAGTTCTTC	CASSRQLASSYNEQFF
-	TRBV9	TRBJ2-7	-	TGTGCCAGCAGCGTAGGAGGGACTGCCTCCTACGAGCAGTACTTC	CASSVGGTASYEQYF
-	TRBV30	TRBJ2-7	-	TGTGCCTGGAGTTTAAACTACGAGCAGTACTTC	CAWSLNYEQYF
-	TRBV4-1	TRBJ2-5	-	TGCGCCAGCAGCCAAGGGACGGCAGGGGACCAAGAGACCCAGTACTTC	CASSQGTAGDQETQYF
few	TRBV6-5	TRBJ1-1	-	TGTGCCAGCAGTCAGGGAGGGGGGCTAATGGAAGCTTTCTTT	CASSQGGGLMEAFF
-	TRBV5-1	TRBJ2-3	TRBD1	TGCGCCAGCAGCCCGGACAGGGGGGAAGATACGCAGTATTTT	CASSPDRGEDTQYF
-	TRBV5-1	TRBJ2-5	TRBD2	TGCGCCAGCATACGGGAGGGAGAAGAGACCCAGTACTTC	CASIREGEETQYF
-	TRBV2	TRBJ2-7	-	TGTGCCAGCAGTGATTTGGGCGGCGGGGGCACCTACGAGCAGTACTTC	CASSDLGGGGTYEQYF